Listed below are T cell receptor beta chains from one sample, sequenced in a study of blood T cell repertoires in COVID-19. The table came from immunoSEQ multiplex PCR; TCRdb's copy has only in-frame clones and leaves some out. Here the sample spans fewer than 350,000 clones, about 90% being singletons. Material: PBMCs or T cells enriched from blood (not recorded which). The receptors here all came from a woman in her 30s with acute COVID-19. Both conserved end residues are part of each CDR3. A D gene is named only where the DNA matches it firmly. A clone size is listed for some rows: how often the clone was seen (once, few, many), or a class if it is expanded.

cdr3_aa | cdr3_nt | v_call | d_call | j_call | clone_size
CASSFARPLNQPQHF | TGTGCCAGCAGTTTTGCCAGGCCTCTCAATCAGCCCCAGCATTTT | TRBV28 | . | TRBJ1-5 | .
CASSGGTGADQPQHF | TGTGCCAGCAGTGGAGGAACAGGGGCGGATCAGCCCCAGCATTTT | TRBV25-1 | TRBD1 | TRBJ1-5 | .
CASSQDFETGMYTEAFF | TGTGCCAGCAGCCAAGATTTTGAGACAGGGATGTACACTGAAGCTTTCTTT | TRBV3-1/TRBV3-2 | TRBD1 | TRBJ1-1 | .
CASSEYGRGEQPQHF | TGTGCCAGCAGTGAATACGGCAGGGGAGAACAGCCCCAGCATTTT | TRBV6-1 | . | TRBJ1-5 | .
CATSREDTEAFF | TGTGCCACCAGCAGGGAGGACACTGAAGCTTTCTTT | TRBV15 | . | TRBJ1-1 | .
CASSYSGTPYGYTF | TGTGCCAGCAGTTACTCCGGGACACCATATGGCTACACCTTC | TRBV6-2/TRBV6-3 | . | TRBJ1-2 | .
CASSLVGGSSYEQYF | TGTGCCAGCAGCTTAGTCGGGGGGAGCTCCTACGAGCAGTACTTC | TRBV7-2 | TRBD2 | TRBJ2-7 | .
CASSEALSGNTIYF | TGTGCCAGCAGTGAAGCCCTGTCTGGAAACACCATATATTTT | TRBV6-1 | . | TRBJ1-3 | .
CASSLPSGTSTDTQYF | TGCGCCAGCAGCTTGCCTAGCGGGACTAGCACAGATACGCAGTATTTT | TRBV5-1 | TRBD2 | TRBJ2-3 | .
CASSIGTGGYTDTQYF | TGTGCCAGCAGCATAGGGACAGGGGGTTACACAGATACGCAGTATTTT | TRBV7-3 | TRBD1 | TRBJ2-3 | .
CASSEGQDYTDTQYF | TGTGCCAGCAGTGAAGGACAGGACTACACAGATACGCAGTATTTT | TRBV28 | . | TRBJ2-3 | .
CASSLSGSWGGTGELFF | TGTGCCAGCAGTCTCTCCGGGAGTTGGGGGGGCACCGGGGAGCTGTTTTTT | TRBV11-3 | TRBD2 | TRBJ2-2 | .
CASSRRGDTGRADTQYF | TGTGCCAGCAGCCGGAGGGGTGACACAGGTAGAGCAGATACGCAGTATTTT | TRBV7-6 | . | TRBJ2-3 | .
CASSLGGGLKLFF | TGTGCCAGCAGTTTAGGGGGGGGCTTAAAACTGTTTTTT | TRBV28 | . | TRBJ1-4 | once
CASSQEGGDLKQYF | TGTGCCAGCAGCCAAGAGGGGGGGGACCTAAAGCAGTACTTC | TRBV3-1/TRBV3-2 | TRBD2 | TRBJ2-7 | .
CSASTNTEAFF | TGCAGTGCTAGTACTAACACTGAAGCTTTCTTT | TRBV20-1 | . | TRBJ1-1 | .
CASRPRMYNEQFF | TGTGCCAGCAGACCTAGGATGTACAATGAGCAGTTCTTC | TRBV12-3/TRBV12-4 | . | TRBJ2-1 | .
CASSFSGQGLGYTF | TGTGCCAGCAGTTTTTCGGGACAGGGTCTTGGCTACACCTTC | TRBV28 | TRBD1 | TRBJ1-2 | few
CASSVASFPTDTQYF | TGTGCCAGCAGCGTAGCGTCTTTCCCCACAGATACGCAGTATTTT | TRBV9 | . | TRBJ2-3 | .
CASSFPPGSGSTDTQYF | TGTGCCAGCAGTTTCCCACCCGGTAGCGGGAGTACAGATACGCAGTATTTT | TRBV28 | TRBD2 | TRBJ2-3 | .
CASMGDSEAFF | TGTGCCAGCATGGGGGACTCTGAAGCTTTCTTT | TRBV6-5 | . | TRBJ1-1 | .
CASSLGTLFANTGELFF | TGTGCCAGCAGTTTAGGGACTCTGTTTGCGAACACCGGGGAGCTGTTTTTT | TRBV28 | . | TRBJ2-2 | .
CASSRLGPQETQYF | TGTGCCAGCAGCCGACTAGGGCCCCAAGAGACCCAGTACTTC | TRBV3-1/TRBV3-2 | . | TRBJ2-5 | .
CASSEPSGTGYGYTF | TGTGCCAGCAGCGAGCCGTCCGGGACAGGGTACGGCTACACCTTC | TRBV5-6 | TRBD1 | TRBJ1-2 | .
CASRQGPNYGYTF | TGTGCCAGCAGACAGGGACCAAACTATGGCTACACCTTC | TRBV6-5 | . | TRBJ1-2 | .
CATSGARTWDEQFF | TGCGCCACCTCAGGGGCCAGGACCTGGGATGAGCAGTTCTTC | TRBV10-1 | . | TRBJ2-1 | .
CASSQKGTGLRGYTF | TGTGCCAGCAGCCAAAAAGGAACAGGTTTGCGTGGCTACACCTTC | TRBV3-1/TRBV3-2 | . | TRBJ1-2 | few
CASSTRAGGQETQYF | TGTGCCAGCAGCACCAGAGCGGGAGGGCAAGAGACCCAGTACTTC | TRBV7-3 | TRBD2 | TRBJ2-5 | .
CATSRSEGLVVVNEQFF | TGTGCCACCAGCAGATCTGAGGGACTAGTAGTGGTAAATGAGCAGTTCTTC | TRBV15 | TRBD2 | TRBJ2-1 | .
CASSPGGYQPQHF | TGTGCCAGCAGCCCCGGGGGGTATCAGCCCCAGCATTTT | TRBV27 | . | TRBJ1-5 | .
CASSQVTGVGNTIYF | TGTGCCAGCAGCCAAGTCACAGGGGTTGGAAACACCATATATTTT | TRBV3-1/TRBV3-2 | TRBD1 | TRBJ1-3 | .
CAGQRNSSYEQYF | TGTGCCGGGCAACGGAACAGTTCCTACGAGCAGTACTTC | TRBV2 | . | TRBJ2-7 | .
CASSPGDSSTEAFF | TGCGCCAGCAGCCCTGGGGACAGCTCCACTGAAGCTTTCTTT | TRBV5-1 | TRBD1 | TRBJ1-1 | .
CASSRSGGFSTEAFF | TGTGCCAGCAGCAGATCAGGGGGTTTTTCCACTGAAGCTTTCTTT | TRBV27 | TRBD1 | TRBJ1-1 | .
CATSDNSYEQYF | TGTGCCACCAGTGACAACTCCTACGAGCAGTACTTC | TRBV24-1 | . | TRBJ2-7 | .
CASSTGQGVDEQFF | TGTGCCAGCAGCACGGGACAGGGGGTGGATGAGCAGTTCTTC | TRBV6-5 | TRBD1 | TRBJ2-1 | .
CASSDRDRGYEQYF | TGTGCCAGCAGCGATCGGGACAGGGGATACGAGCAGTACTTC | TRBV11-3 | TRBD1 | TRBJ2-7 | .
CASTRLAGVGGELFF | TGTGCCAGCACCAGACTAGCGGGAGTAGGTGGGGAGCTGTTTTTT | TRBV3-1/TRBV3-2 | TRBD2 | TRBJ2-2 | .
CASSSENRGPNTDTQYF | TGTGCCAGTAGTAGCGAAAACAGGGGCCCGAACACAGATACGCAGTATTTT | TRBV19 | TRBD1 | TRBJ2-3 | .
CSASPYRTSGRAATDTQYF | TGCAGTGCTAGTCCCTACAGGACTAGCGGGAGGGCAGCAACAGATACGCAGTATTTT | TRBV20-1 | TRBD2 | TRBJ2-3 | .
CASSLGTGENSPLHF | TGCGCCAGCAGCTTAGGGACAGGGGAAAATTCACCCCTCCACTTT | TRBV5-1 | TRBD1 | TRBJ1-6 | .
CAISAGDSSSYEQYF | TGTGCCATCAGTGCTGGGGACAGTAGCTCCTACGAGCAGTACTTC | TRBV10-3 | TRBD1 | TRBJ2-7 | few
CASSTDSYSGNTIYF | TGTGCCAGTAGTACCGACAGCTACTCTGGAAACACCATATATTTT | TRBV19 | . | TRBJ1-3 | few
CASSQGINTEAFF | TGTGCCAGCAGCCAAGGTATTAACACTGAAGCTTTCTTT | TRBV3-1/TRBV3-2 | . | TRBJ1-1 | .
CASSQVTGSGNEQFF | TGTGCCAGCAGCCAAGTAACGGGTTCGGGCAATGAGCAGTTCTTC | TRBV3-1/TRBV3-2 | . | TRBJ2-1 | .
CASSPMGLLAGADTQYF | TGTGCCAGCAGCCCGATGGGGTTACTAGCGGGAGCAGATACGCAGTATTTT | TRBV9 | TRBD2 | TRBJ2-3 | .